This T cell receptor beta chain derives from a study of cytomegalovirus exposure and HLA in healthy donors (dated by TCRdb to 2016 to 2017). Study-wide context: An earlier analysis of under 600 of the donors reported about 290 Gb of sequence data and approximately 110 million unique TCR beta sequences from about 200 million T cells. Around 320 gigabases of sequencing data and approximately 85 million unique TCR sequences were included in an early release covering about 700 HLA-typed donors. Among the roughly 400 genotyped donors, more than 70% belonged to the genetic ancestry cluster associated with self-reported Caucasian donors. The study aimed to test whether cataloging public T cell receptors could reveal signatures of past pathogen exposure. The T cell repertoires of under 750 subjects were profiled by immunosequencing and related to cytomegalovirus serostatus. A separate validation cohort of 100 to 150 different subjects was used in addition to the roughly 700-subject first cohort. To predict cytomegalovirus infection status, the study brought together high-throughput TCR immunosequencing, statistical association of individual TCRs with disease status, and machine learning. A later analysis re-analyzed previously published TCR beta repertoires from 660 or so donors and added high-resolution HLA genotyping to study TCR occurrence patterns. In the later analysis, no new phenotypic data were used to find candidate immune exposures; instead, reliance was placed on TCR beta sequences and their occurrence across donors. An earlier analysis of some 600 of the donors applied high-throughput TCR beta sequencing to assess whether each TCR beta V gene segment acted as functional or pseudogenic. Donor age, sex, ethnicity and CMV serostatus were compiled together with the repertoire data. A later genetic analysis used genome-wide SNP genotypes for about three fifths of the 666 donors, treating that subset as a discovery cohort. All discovery cohort repertoires had been generated using a single sequencing platform. Both class I and class II loci were covered by HLA typing, at four-digit resolution. Typing coverage varied by locus: about 620-640 donors for A, B, C, DRB1 and DQB1; more than 500 for DQA1; around 570 for DPA1; roughly 450 for DPB1. About five DR-DQ haplotypes were handled as single units for association and clustering, since linkage in the cohort was strong. Across 398 genotyped donors of the cohort, an average of approximately 220,000 unique TCR beta nucleotide sequences per donor were sequenced, and around 20% of those sequences were non-productive.

Library construction relied on the immunoSEQ multiplex PCR assay. A mixture of 60 forward primers for TCR Vbeta segments and 13 reverse primers for TCR Jbeta segments was used in the multiplex PCR. The CDR3 region of rearranged TCR beta genes was amplified from genomic DNA with a multiplex PCR assay. On the Illumina HiSeq System, the amplified TCR beta libraries were sequenced as 87-base-pair reads. The paper's processing steps were these. A later analysis tallied 80 million to 95 million unique TCR beta chains across the 700 or so repertoires, and about 10 million of those chains were shared by two or more donors. A nearest-neighbor algorithm error-corrected the raw reads and collapsed the reads into unique sequences, merging closely related sequences to remove PCR and sequencing errors. V, D and J gene segments were assigned by aligning CDR3 sequences to IMGT reference sequences. For a sequence to be retained, at least a six-nucleotide match to both a V gene segment and a J gene segment was required. A rearrangement was called productive if the CDR3 had no stop codons and remained in frame with V and J, and every other rearrangement was called non-productive. Following IMGT convention, CDR3 was defined as the stretch from the second conserved V-encoded cysteine to the conserved J-encoded phenylalanine. The earlier analysis of approximately 500 of the donors excluded sequences that lacked an unambiguous match to a single V gene segment. In an earlier analysis of around 600 of the donors, V segments were called functional above 56.7% productive rearrangements and were called segregating when the between-donor standard deviation exceeded 5%. A statistical classification framework was developed to diagnose cytomegalovirus status using the catalog of TCR beta chain sequences. In a later analysis, TCR nucleotide sequences were compared against IMGT/GENE-DB human TR gene sequences so that V and J genes could be assigned. In a later analysis, CDR3 sequences and most-parsimonious VDJ recombination scenarios were assigned using the TCRdist pipeline. In a later analysis, each TCR beta chain was defined by its CDR3 amino acid sequence together with its V-gene family, and reads without a unique V-gene family were excluded. As a way to deal with suspected cross-contamination and a sequencing artifact, a later analysis dropped hundreds of nucleotide sequences that were highly shared and had low generation probability. In a later analysis, a clonal expansion index was calculated for each public chain from normalized within-repertoire ranks of inferred template counts. A later analysis computed generation probabilities with a VDJ recombination model fitted to out-of-frame rearrangements, and checked the results against IGoR. In a later analysis, TCR-TCR, TCR-HLA and TCR-CMV co-occurrence was scored with hypergeometric tests, and a repertoire-size bias correction was applied to TCR pairs. A later analysis estimated false discovery rates by permuting HLA or CMV assignments 20 times. In a later analysis, co-occurring TCRs were grouped with DBSCAN, and TCRdist sequence similarity was added when clustering was performed within HLA-allele-positive subsets. Co-occurrence clustering excluded repertoires with fewer than 30,000 or more than 120,000 public chains, plus five with anomalous nucleotide sharing. The clones in this table, taken by TCRdb from immuneACCESS, are in-frame only. Not every clone is retained; where verified, under half of the shortfall comes from an unresolved V gene, and the cause of the rest is unknown. Clone size and the V and J calls come from that table; the DNA yielded D and trimming. A total of some 120,000 clones appear in this sample, about 70% of them only once. Nearly 0.9% of the sample comes from the top ten.

In total, roughly 710 healthy bone marrow donors made up the cohort. At the time of sampling, all cohort members were nominally healthy, though unrecorded immune exposures were likely present. The donor tested CMV seronegative, placing the donor among the roughly 400 seronegative members of the cohort. A peripheral blood sample was collected from each donor, and TCR beta sequencing was performed on peripheral blood mononuclear cells. The Qiagen DNeasy Blood Extraction Kit was used to extract genomic DNA from the blood cell samples. What the research found in general, with its limitations: According to a later analysis, parvovirus B19, influenza, CMV and Epstein-Barr virus appeared linked to several top co-occurrence clusters. An association between a missense DCLRE1C variant and V-gene and J-gene trimming of TCR beta chains was found in a later genetic analysis and replicated in an independent cohort. A cluster of highly shared sequence variants was judged likely to represent a technical artifact of the sequencing pipeline. Roughly uniform sequencing depth across donors was assumed in presence/absence analyses, although this assumption may not hold. In a later analysis, most CMV-associated TCR beta chains were found to appear HLA-restricted, with HLA associations seemingly driven largely by CMV exposure. While some public TCRs were present in many individuals, most TCR sequences turned up only very rarely across donors. The study gave a list of about 170 TCR beta chains associated with cytomegalovirus. A few of the identified cytomegalovirus-associated TCR beta chains were confirmed in vitro to be specific for cytomegalovirus antigens. In a later analysis, around 15,000 TCR beta sequences were associated with specific HLA alleles at a false discovery rate of 0.05. Because HLA typing was missing for some donors at each locus, association tests included only the typed subset. A later genetic analysis reported fewer N-insertions in productive TCRs among donors in an Asian-associated ancestry cluster than the roughly 700-donor mean. Immune exposure information for the cohort was limited to CMV serostatus. Correlated functional status among segregating V segments might reflect linkage disequilibrium, but an unknown experimental factor could not be ruled out. According to the authors, the approach could potentially be generalized to other disease states and immunological phenotypes. Assigning TCR associations to individual alleles was difficult when HLA alleles, especially DR and DQ, strongly co-occurred. Broadly in line with IMGT annotations, most TCR beta V segments showed up in productive rearrangements about 87% or about 30% of the time in an earlier analysis of 450 to 600 of the donors. A further reported finding was that TCR beta sequences accurately predicted the HLA-A and HLA-B alleles for most subjects in the first cohort. In a later analysis, HLA-associated TCR beta chains showed more clonal expansion and lower generation probabilities than non-associated chains that were equally common. The 87-base-pair reads could not distinguish some IMGT-functional V segments, including TRBV6-2 and TRBV6-3, so those segments were excluded. This cohort had only TCR beta chains sequenced, and the lack of alpha or paired-chain data limited which features could be detected. The classifier was reported to diagnose cytomegalovirus status with high specificity and sensitivity in both the original and validation cohorts. A later analysis found that TCR association rates varied across HLA loci, with DRB1 alleles showing the most associated TCRs and HLA-C alleles the fewest. Because counts were too low, about 18 rarely observed V segments, including chromosome 9 orphons, were excluded from the earlier analysis of 587 of the donors.

For this clone: Its antigen is currently not known. The sample holds no much larger clone one base away, and base qualities are not on file.

The CDR3, cysteine through phenylalanine, is 15 amino acids long. Only the CDR3 region is kept as DNA, spanning 45 bases read in frame from base 1. The germline V gene (reference sequence) sets CDR1 to SGHNT and CDR2 to YYREEE. For this chain, trimming is 5 bases at the V end and 5 bases at the J end, and the number of junction bases without a gene match is 10. The sequence links TRBV5-4 to TRBJ2-7; TRBD1 fits 10 bases in the junction. The sequence derives from a woman aged 25 to 39 in good health and CMV-seronegative. Material: PBMCs. The CDR3 corresponds to CASSSPGQGTNEQYF. The DNA reads TGTGCCAGCAGTTCCCCGGGACAGGGGACGAACGAGCAGTACTTC. The variable domain in full, with residues beyond the CDR3 obtained from the reference TRBV5-4 and TRBJ2-7 genes, is ETGVTQSPTHLIKTRGQQVTLRCSSQSGHNTVSWYQQALGQGPQFIFQYYREEENGRGNFPPRFSGLQFPNYSSELNVNALELDDSALYLCASSSPGQGTNEQYFGPGTRLTVT.